The rows below give T cell receptor beta chains drawn from one sample of a study of regulatory T cells in long-lasting Graves disease. TCRdb processed the multiplex PCR reads anew with MiXCR; each CDR3 protein has one entry. The table lists 500,000 or so distinct CDR3 sequences, about 17% of them singletons. The same data also contributed to another study, on T cells in Graves' hyperthyroidism and ophthalmopathy.

This specimen consisted of peripheral blood mononuclear cells (PBMCs), obtained at new diagnosis, from a patient treated with antithyroid drugs. The receptors shown here come from a man aged 35 to 55 with Graves disease. Both conserved end residues are part of each CDR3. D genes are given only for firm matches. Clone size, where shown, is once, few, many, or a class for clones that have expanded.

>TRBJ2-2|-|TRBV28|-
CASSLTSGRGAGELFF
TGTGCCAGCAGTTTAACGTCCGGCAGAGGGGCCGGGGAGCTGTTTTTT
>TRBJ1-1|many|TRBV5-1|-
CASSLEGLEWGTEAFF
TGCGCCAGCAGCTTGGAGGGGCTTGAGTGGGGCACTGAAGCTTTCTTT
>TRBJ2-3|-|TRBV11-2|TRBD2
CASRQERLAGESTDTQYF
TGTGCCAGCAGACAAGAGAGACTAGCGGGAGAGAGCACAGATACGCAGTATTTT
>TRBJ2-1|many|TRBV5-4|-
CASSLESSGSYNEQFF
TGTGCCAGCAGCTTGGAGTCGAGCGGCTCCTACAATGAGCAGTTCTTC
>TRBJ2-5|many|TRBV10-2|TRBD1
CASRRDRVRETQYF
TGCGCCAGCAGGCGGGACAGGGTGAGAGAGACCCAGTACTTC
>TRBJ1-5|many|TRBV5-1|-
CASSLELSQPQHF
TGCGCCAGCAGCTTGGAATTGTCTCAGCCCCAGCATTTT
>TRBJ1-4|-|TRBV19|-
CASSISGNTNEKLFF
TGTGCCAGTAGTATATCGGGGAATACTAATGAAAAACTGTTTTTT
>TRBJ2-6|few|TRBV24-1|-
CATSDRGGFGSGANVLTF
TGTGCCACCAGTGATAGAGGGGGTTTCGGCTCTGGGGCCAACGTCCTGACTTTC
>TRBJ2-7|many|TRBV3-1|-
CASSQGTGSYEQYF
TGTGCCAGCAGCCAAGGGACGGGCTCCTACGAGCAGTACTTC
>TRBJ2-3|many|TRBV29-1|-
CSVEEASSTDTQYF
TGCAGCGTTGAAGAGGCTAGTTCCACAGATACGCAGTATTTT
>TRBJ2-6|-|TRBV6-1|TRBD1
CASSTKGRTGLITF
TGTGCCAGCAGTACAAAAGGGAGGACAGGGTTGATAACTTTC
>TRBJ2-6|few|TRBV25-1|-
CASSRPREIGSGANVLTF
TGTGCCAGCAGTCGCCCTAGGGAGATCGGCTCTGGGGCCAACGTCCTGACTTTC
>TRBJ1-1|many|TRBV5-1|-
CASSLVMGTEAFF
TGCGCCAGCAGCTTGGTCATGGGTACTGAAGCTTTCTTT
>TRBJ2-5|many|TRBV28|-
CASSLPAATERAQYF
TGTGCCAGCAGTTTACCCGCGGCCACGGAGAGAGCCCAGTACTTC
>TRBJ2-3|many|TRBV7-6|TRBD1
CASSETGSSTDTQYF
TGTGCCAGCAGCGAGACAGGGTCTAGCACAGATACGCAGTATTTT
>TRBJ2-7|many|TRBV20-1|TRBD2
CSARATSGRLSTYEQYF
TGCAGTGCTAGGGCCACTAGCGGGAGGCTCTCCACCTACGAGCAGTACTTC
>TRBJ2-7|few|TRBV24-1|-
CATSFRSSSEQYF
TGTGCCACCAGTTTCCGGAGCTCCTCCGAGCAGTACTTC
>TRBJ1-1|few|TRBV18|-
CASSPPSNSQTEAFF
TGTGCCAGCTCACCACCGTCGAACAGTCAAACTGAAGCTTTCTTT
>TRBJ1-1|-|TRBV4-2|TRBD1
CASSQGGGQTEAFF
TGTGCCAGCAGCCAAGGAGGGGGCCAGACTGAAGCTTTCTTT
>TRBJ2-1|many|TRBV3-1|-
CASSQRLEAEQFF
TGTGCCAGCAGCCAACGACTAGAAGCTGAGCAGTTCTTC
>TRBJ2-2|many|TRBV6-5|-
CASSSPAENRNTGELFF
TGTGCCAGCAGTTCCCCCGCCGAGAACCGTAACACCGGGGAGCTGTTTTTT
>TRBJ1-1|few|TRBV19|-
CASSSRNPGTEAFF
TGTGCCAGTAGTAGTAGGAATCCGGGCACTGAAGCTTTCTTT
>TRBJ2-3|-|TRBV19|-
CASSIGPGWTDTQYF
TGTGCCAGTAGTATTGGCCCAGGGTGGACAGATACGCAGTACTTT
>TRBJ2-3|many|TRBV20-1|-
CSASAQGTDTQYF
TGCAGTGCTAGCGCCCAAGGCACAGATACGCAGTATTTT
>TRBJ2-1|few|TRBV2|TRBD2
CASRGTSGIEAYNEQFF
TGTGCCAGCAGGGGGACTAGCGGGATAGAAGCCTACAATGAGCAGTTCTTC
>TRBJ1-2|many|TRBV20-1|-
CSARQYNYGYTF
TGCAGTGCGAGACAGTATAACTATGGCTACACCTTC
>TRBJ1-2|many|TRBV5-1|TRBD1
CASSLALGTGYGYTF
TGCGCCAGCAGCTTGGCCTTGGGGACAGGCTATGGCTACACCTTC
>TRBJ2-1|-|TRBV30|TRBD2
CAWTTSGGGEQFF
TGTGCCTGGACCACTAGCGGGGGCGGTGAGCAGTTCTTC
>TRBJ1-6|few|TRBV7-6|TRBD1
CASSLGTASSYNSPLHF
TGTGCCAGCAGCCTAGGGACAGCAAGCTCCTATAATTCACCCCTCCACTTT
>TRBJ2-4|many|TRBV28|-
CASSSDWAKNIQYF
TGTGCCAGCAGTTCGGATTGGGCCAAAAACATTCAGTACTTC
>TRBJ1-2|-|TRBV12-3/TRBV12-4|-
CASLSSRGRSGYTF
TGTGCCAGTCTTTCGTCCAGGGGTCGATCTGGCTACACCTTC
>TRBJ2-7|few|TRBV30|-
CAWKGISYEQYF
TGTGCCTGGAAGGGAATCTCCTACGAGCAGTACTTC
>TRBJ2-5|-|TRBV5-1|-
CASRLVSVVPQETQYF
TGCGCCAGCAGGCTAGTTTCAGTAGTACCTCAAGAGACCCAGTACTTC
>TRBJ1-2|many|TRBV6-5|-
CASSYDPEGYGYTF
TGTGCCAGCAGTTACGACCCTGAGGGCTATGGCTACACCTTC
>TRBJ2-1|many|TRBV20-1|TRBD2
CSASSLAGEGTEQFF
TGCAGTGCTAGCAGTCTAGCGGGAGAGGGGACTGAGCAGTTCTTC